This TCR beta chain emerged from a study of cytomegalovirus exposure and HLA in healthy donors. 13 Jbeta primers and 60 Vbeta primers were used for the PCR. This table comes from immunoSEQ multiplex PCR, and its TCRdb copy is limited to in-frame clones, with some not included. The repertoire holds about 140,000 clones, roughly 80% seen once, with approximately 3% in the top ten. The CDR3 length is 14 residues. Germline V lookup: CDR1 SGHVS, CDR2 FQNEAQ. V was trimmed by 5 bases and J by 2 bases, leaving 12 bases between them. This receptor was obtained from a female donor in good health and CMV-seronegative. The V and J genes are TRBV7-8 and TRBJ1-1, with D perhaps TRBD1 (5 bases). The sequencing input was PBMCs. CDR3 nucleotides: TGTGCCAGCAGCCATCGACAGATTAACACTGAAGCTTTCTTT. Its translation: CASSHRQINTEAFF.